This T cell receptor beta chain was sequenced during a study of beta chain features in type 1 diabetes. Whole-study results and caveats: Individuals with type 1 diabetes displayed fewer insertions and more deletions at VDJ junctions. Type 1 diabetes patients showed a moderate but significant shortening of TCRB CDR3s in all four CD4+ subsets.

This clone has a handful of counts. Its cognate antigen is unknown. As every portion of the isolated RNA was reverse transcribed, the sequencing read expressed TCRB transcripts. The table came from immunoSEQ multiplex PCR; TCRdb's copy has only in-frame clones and leaves some out. The repertoire consists of roughly 150,000 clones, with approximately 10% occurring once and the leading ten covering 0.7%. Staining for CD45RO/CCR7/CD25/CD127/CD95/CD27 allowed sorting of CD4+ naive, central memory, regulatory and stem cell-like memory cells. Populations obtained by sorting all exceeded 95% purity. V was trimmed by 4 bases and J by 1 base, leaving 10 bases between them. The CDR3 is made up of 13 amino acids. Germline-derived CDR1 and CDR2 are GTSNPN and SVGIG (reference sequence).

This chain links TRBV30 with TRBJ1-1, with D possibly matching TRBD1 (6 bases). Sample: central memory CD4+ T cells from blood. The source is a woman aged 30 to 39 with type 1 diabetes. Here the CDR3 reads CAWTKDRNTEAFF. CDR3 nucleotide sequence: TGTGCCTGGACAAAGGACAGGAACACTGAAGCTTTCTTT.